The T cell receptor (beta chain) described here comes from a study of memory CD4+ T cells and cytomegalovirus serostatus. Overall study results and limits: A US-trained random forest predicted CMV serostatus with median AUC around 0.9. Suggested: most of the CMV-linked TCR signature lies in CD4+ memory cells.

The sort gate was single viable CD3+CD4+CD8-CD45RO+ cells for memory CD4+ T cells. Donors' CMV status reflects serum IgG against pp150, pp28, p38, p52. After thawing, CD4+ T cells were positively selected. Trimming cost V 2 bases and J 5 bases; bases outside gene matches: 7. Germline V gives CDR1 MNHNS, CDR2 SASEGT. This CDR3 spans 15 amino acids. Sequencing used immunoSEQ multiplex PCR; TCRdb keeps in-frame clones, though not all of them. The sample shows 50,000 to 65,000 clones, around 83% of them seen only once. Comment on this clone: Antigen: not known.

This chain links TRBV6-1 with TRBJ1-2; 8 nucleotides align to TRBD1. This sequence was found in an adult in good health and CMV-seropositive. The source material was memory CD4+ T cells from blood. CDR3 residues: CASSELGQGAYGYTF. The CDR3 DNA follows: TGTGCCAGCAGTGAACTCGGACAGGGTGCGTATGGCTACACCTTC.